This T cell receptor beta chain was recovered during a study of blood T cell repertoires in COVID-19. On the study more broadly: Sources were T cells, B-cell-depleted T cells, or PBMCs; the material itself was cDNA or gDNA.

This clone was seen once. Trimming took off 7 bases at V and 5 bases at J, with 14 bases between the two ends. Germline loops: CDR1 MNHEY, CDR2 SMNVEV (reference sequence). The CDR3 length is 13 residues. In the original processing: Quantification of nucleated cells was approximated via reference gene primer amplification. Produced via immunoSEQ multiplex PCR; TCRdb's table is partial and in-frame only. D and trimming come from the DNA, and the V and J calls and clone size come from that table. The table records approximately 260,000 clones, approximately 88% of them present only once. The source is a middle-aged woman with acute COVID-19. This chain joins TRBV27 and TRBJ1-2; possibly TRBD1 for D (6 bases). Sequenced material: PBMCs or T cells enriched from blood (not recorded which). The DNA for the CDR3 is TGTGCCAGCAAGTGGGGAGGGGGATATGGCTACACCTTC. Protein product: CASKWGGGYGYTF.